These 7 T cell receptor beta chains came from one sample sequenced in a study of regulatory T cells in long-lasting Graves disease. Investigators prepared the TCR beta libraries by applying iRepertoire HTBI primers and Arm-PCR of CDR3 regions. One entry per CDR3 protein, called by TCRdb with MiXCR from the multiplex PCR reads. This table has approximately 480,000 distinct CDR3 sequences, around 15% appearing once. The sample's time point: newly diagnosed GD, antithyroid drugs for less than 3 months. The TCR library was made from RNA that had been extracted from PBMCs in TRIzol. These data were also filed under a second study, of T cells in Graves' hyperthyroidism and ophthalmopathy.

The sample was peripheral blood mononuclear cells (PBMCs), taken at new diagnosis, from a patient treated with antithyroid drugs. These receptor sequences come from a man between 35 and 55 years old with Graves disease.

This chain uses TRBV5-1 with TRBJ1-1, with D hard to call. Looked up from germline, CDR1 is SGHRS and CDR2 is YFSETQ. The CDR3 totals 16 residues. With 4 bases removed from V and 5 bases from J, the gap between germline ends came to 21 bases. The DNA of the CDR3 is TGCGCCAGCAGCCGGGGAATTAGTTTAGCGGGGACTGAAGCTTTCTTT. This gives the protein CASSRGISLAGTEAFF.

V is TRBV28 and J is TRBJ1-5; D is ambiguous. TRBJ2-3 matches the DNA end more closely, so the J call is doubtful. From germline, CDR1 is MDHEN and CDR2 SYDVKM. The CDR3 is 14 residues long. The CDR3 sequence: CASSLYQDNQPQYF. The DNA for the CDR3 is TGTGCCAGCAGTTTATACCAAGACAATCAGCCCCAGTATTTT.

In its sample, this clonotype was seen a few times. The V gene is TRBV15, the J gene TRBJ2-7, with 8 bases aligning to TRBD1. Germline loops: CDR1 LNHNV, CDR2 YYDKDF (reference sequence). This CDR3 has 15 amino acids. V was pared by 3 bases and J by 3 bases, with 7 bases of the junction left unmatched. The DNA of the CDR3 is TGTGCCACCAGCAGCGGACAGGGAAGGAGCTACGAGCAGTACTTC. Translation gives CATSSGQGRSYEQYF.

This clonotype was seen only a few times. An end of the junction does not agree with germline; a read error may underlie this. The chain uses TRBV12-3 or TRBV12-4 and TRBJ2-1; 8 nucleotides align to TRBD2. The CDR3 covers 16 residues. CDR3: CASSSGTRSSYDEQFF. In DNA form, the CDR3 reads TGTGCCAGCAGCTCCGGGACTAGGAGCTCCTACGATGAGCAGTTCTTC.

This clonotype was found a few times. The chain joins TRBV28 to TRBJ2-5; D possibly corresponds to TRBD1 (6 bases). V lost 6 bases to trimming and J lost 7 bases, with 18 bases between them. Germline V gene data show CDR1 as MDHEN and CDR2 as SYDVKM. The CDR3 covers 14 residues. Written as DNA, the CDR3 is TGTGCCAGCAGAAGAAAACAGGGTATGGGGACCCAGTACTTC. Amino acids: CASRRKQGMGTQYF.

The chain is built from TRBV12-3 or TRBV12-4 and TRBJ2-7; TRBD1 aligns across 8 bases. Trimming cost V 2 bases and J 2 bases; bases outside gene matches: 11. The CDR3 runs 17 residues. In DNA form, the CDR3 reads TGTGCCAGCAGTTTAAGCGTCGGGGACAGGAGTACCTACGAGCAGTACTTC. It specifies CASSLSVGDRSTYEQYF.

This clonotype occurred a few times. The chain employs TRBV20-1 and TRBJ1-1; 10 bases are a match to TRBD1. The CDR3 runs 13 residues. V lost 5 bases and J lost 1; bases outside the gene matches: 1. CDR1 DFQATT and CDR2 SNEGSKA come from the germline V gene (reference sequence). In nucleotides, the CDR3 is TGCAGTGCTGACAGGGGGCCGAACACTGAAGCTTTCTTT. It specifies CSADRGPNTEAFF.